This T cell receptor beta chain was identified in a study of response to subunit inactivated influenza vaccine. One entry per CDR3 protein, called by TCRdb with MiXCR from the RT-PCR reads. The sample consists of around 750,000 distinct CDR3 sequences, 21% of them appearing once. Points from the study as a whole: The authors offered the suggestion that each seasonal influenza vaccination recruits few new T cells.

Germline CDR1 is SGHTA and CDR2 is FQGNSA. The CDR3 is 13 residues long. V gave up 6 bases and J gave up 8 bases, with 16 bases separating them. Details on this clonotype: Its specificity is unknown.

The clonotype originates from a man in his forties or fifties who received an inactivated influenza vaccine. Sample: PBMCs from blood, taken more than 4 days after vaccination. The chain carries TRBV7-2 and TRBJ1-1; D not certain. CDR3 sequence (DNA): TGTGCCAGCAGAACCTCCGCAACGGGCGAAGCTTTCTTT. Translation gives CASRTSATGEAFF.